The 30 T cell receptor beta chains in this list originate from one sample, sequenced in a study of CXCR3-negative and CXCR3-positive naive CD8 T cells. It was by 5' RACE with UMI labels that the TRB cDNA libraries were prepared. TCRdb reprocessed the 5' RACE reads and reports one entry per CDR3 protein, with no DNA. Recorded here are over 35,000 distinct CDR3 sequences; the top ten clones represent 2% to 2.5%. The sequencing sample was made of naive CXCR3- CD8+ T cells from blood. Subset described: CD45RO-CCR7+CD27+CD95- naive CD8+ T cells lacking CXCR3 (TNR3-). The receptor source for this set is a human donor in good health. Some clones in this sample may be carry-over from other donors' samples.

The J gene is TRBJ2-1, the V gene TRBV12-3 or TRBV12-4; with no DNA, the TCRdb D assignment of TRBD1 cannot be verified. This CDR3 contains 14 residues. This CDR3 reads CACSLTGRYNEQFF.

This rearrangement joins TRBV29-1 to TRBJ2-7; the TCRdb D gene call, TRBD2, has no DNA to confirm it. The CDR3 loop spans 15 amino acids. CDR1 SQVTM and CDR2 ANQGSEA come from the germline V gene. The CDR3: CSVEAGGLADYEQYF.

The rearrangement links TRBV12-3 or TRBV12-4 to TRBJ2-7; TCRdb's assignment of TRBD1 cannot be checked, as there is no DNA. The CDR3 totals 13 residues. Here the CDR3 reads CASRRDSQETQYF.

The rearrangement links TRBV5-6 to TRBJ1-1; TCRdb indicates TRBD1, and absent DNA this call remains unverified. Germline V lookup: CDR1 SGHDT, CDR2 YYEEEE. The CDR3 runs 14 residues. This CDR3 reads CASTTLAGDTEAFF.

This sequence joins TRBV13 and TRBJ2-5; the D gene TCRdb calls, TRBD2, cannot be checked with no DNA. This CDR3 region has 15 residues. Germline V gene sequence: CDR1 PRHDT, CDR2 FYEKMQ (reference sequence). CDR3 sequence reads: CASSSAREGWETQYF. The whole variable domain, filled in from reference TRBV13 and TRBJ2-5, reads AAGVIQSPRHLIKEKRETATLKCYPIPRHDTVYWYQQGPGQDPQFLISFYEKMQSDKGSIPDRFSAQQFSDYHSELNMSSLELGDSALYFCASSSAREGWETQYFGPGTRLLVL.

The chain combines TRBV28 with TRBJ2-1; TCRdb indicates TRBD1, and absent DNA this call remains unverified. The CDR3 extends over 15 amino acids. CDR1 and CDR2 (germline): MDHEN, SYDVKM. The CDR3 sequence is CASRRGTGGPNEQFF.

This rearrangement joins TRBV4-3 to TRBJ2-7; TCRdb's D call, TRBD1, is unchecked because there is no DNA. Germline CDR1 and CDR2: LGHNA and YSLEER. The CDR3 spans 17 residues. The CDR3 loop reads CASSQESPGTGGHEQYF.

This rearrangement joins TRBV28 to TRBJ2-7; TCRdb's D gene call, TRBD1, goes unchecked for lack of DNA. The CDR3 totals 14 residues. The germline V gene encodes CDR1 MDHEN and CDR2 SYDVKM. The CDR3: CASGFGTGSYEQYF.

The chain uses TRBV6-5 and TRBJ2-2. The germline V gene encodes CDR1 MNHEY and CDR2 SVGAGI. This CDR3 contains 12 residues. The CDR3 sequence: CASSYSTGELFF.

The chain joins TRBV9 to TRBJ2-7; TCRdb gives TRBD1 as the D gene, but with no DNA this cannot be confirmed. CDR3 length: 13 residues. Looked up from germline, CDR1 is SGDLS and CDR2 is YYNGEE. The CDR3 spells CASSVDREREQYF.

The chain recombines TRBV29-1 with TRBJ2-3; TCRdb names TRBD1, which stays unverified in the absence of DNA. Germline-derived CDR1 and CDR2 are SQVTM and ANQGSEA. The CDR3 totals 14 residues. This CDR3 is CSVEFIQDTDTQYF.

This sequence joins TRBV7-6 and TRBJ2-7. Germline V CDR1 and CDR2: SGHVS, FNYEAQ. The CDR3 has 16 amino acids. The CDR3 region is CASSLVAGLGIYEQYF.

This chain links TRBV20-1 with TRBJ2-3. From germline, CDR1 is DFQATT and CDR2 SNEGSKA (reference sequence). CDR3 length: 16 amino acids. Here the CDR3 reads CSAQRSSSGFKDTQYF.

This rearrangement joins TRBV28 to TRBJ2-7; TCRdb reports TRBD1, a call that lacks DNA to check it against. This CDR3 has 12 residues. CDR1 MDHEN and CDR2 SYDVKM come from the germline V gene. The CDR3 region is CASSWDTYEQYF.

The rearrangement uses TRBV27 and TRBJ1-1; without DNA, the TCRdb call of TRBD1 cannot be checked. The CDR3 spans 13 residues. The germline CDR1 and CDR2 sequences are MNHEY and SMNVEV (reference sequence). CDR3 in amino acids: CASSIGTATEAFF.

This rearrangement joins TRBV20-1 to TRBJ2-3; TCRdb proposes TRBD1, but this gene call is untestable without DNA. The CDR3 has 14 residues. Germline V gene sequence: CDR1 DFQATT, CDR2 SNEGSKA (reference sequence). CDR3 amino acids: CSARDLSGINTQYF.

The CDR3 region is CASSPGRGHQPQHF. The chain carries TRBV5-6 and TRBJ1-5; with no DNA, the TCRdb D assignment of TRBD1 cannot be verified. Germline loops: CDR1 SGHDT, CDR2 YYEEEE. CDR3 length: 14 residues.

The chain uses TRBV5-4 and TRBJ2-7. Germline V gene data show CDR1 as SGHNT and CDR2 as YYREEE (reference sequence). The CDR3 is made up of 12 amino acids. The CDR3 loop is CASSWRGYEQYF. Drawing the rest from reference TRBV5-4 and TRBJ2-7, the complete variable domain is ETGVTQSPTHLIKTRGQQVTLRCSSQSGHNTVSWYQQALGQGPQFIFQYYREEENGRGNFPPRFSGLQFPNYSSELNVNALELDDSALYLCASSWRGYEQYFGPGTRLTVT.

The gene calls are TRBV29-1 and TRBJ2-5; the D call from TCRdb, TRBD1, cannot be confirmed without DNA. The CDR3 sequence is 14 residues long. Germline CDR1 SQVTM, CDR2 ANQGSEA. The CDR3 reads CSVDLRGGQETQYF.

The genes are TRBV28 and TRBJ2-1; with no DNA, the TCRdb D assignment of TRBD2 cannot be verified. The germline CDR1 and CDR2 sequences are MDHEN and SYDVKM. This CDR3 has 20 residues. The CDR3 region is CASSLRRRRGLPSSYNEQFF.

This chain uses TRBV15 with TRBJ2-2; there is no DNA to check the TCRdb D call of TRBD2. There are 15 residues in the CDR3. Germline V gene sequence: CDR1 LNHNV, CDR2 YYDKDF (reference sequence). This CDR3 is CATSRERGGPGELFF.

CDR3 sequence reads: CASNDVAGGRDTQYF. This chain joins TRBV28 and TRBJ2-3; TCRdb calls TRBD2, which cannot be checked without DNA. The CDR3 is made up of 15 amino acids. In germline, CDR1 is MDHEN, CDR2 SYDVKM.

The genes are TRBV13 and TRBJ2-3; there is no DNA to check the TCRdb D call of TRBD1. The CDR3 contains 15 residues. Germline CDR1 is PRHDT and CDR2 is FYEKMQ (reference sequence). CDR3 region: CASSLWGRSTDTQYF.

Judged by frequency, this clonotype is medium-sized. V gene TRBV3-1 combines with J gene TRBJ2-1; the D call from TCRdb, TRBD2, cannot be confirmed without DNA. This CDR3 comprises 16 residues. Looked up from germline, CDR1 is LGHDT and CDR2 is YNNKEL (reference sequence). CDR3 region: CASSQGTSGIVFEQFF.

The chain employs TRBV6-2 or TRBV6-3 and TRBJ2-5; TCRdb outputs TRBD2, but without DNA this stays unchecked. Looked up from germline, CDR1 is MNHEY and CDR2 is SVGEGT. This CDR3 region has 15 residues. The CDR3 loop is CASSPSGGAYETQYF.

V and J are TRBV29-1 and TRBJ2-7; TCRdb's D call of TRBD1 is untestable without DNA. The CDR3 covers 14 residues. Germline V gene data show CDR1 as SQVTM and CDR2 as ANQGSEA. CDR3 sequence reads: CSVEGGDTTYEQYF.

The rearrangement joins TRBV5-4 to TRBJ2-7; TCRdb indicates TRBD1, and absent DNA this call remains unverified. The CDR3 length is 15 residues. Germline values: CDR1 SGHNT, CDR2 YYREEE (reference sequence). The chain's CDR3 is CASSLVGGDRYEQYF.

The genes are TRBV5-1 and TRBJ2-7; TCRdb returns TRBD2, unconfirmable since there is no DNA. The CDR3 has 16 amino acids. Looked up from germline, CDR1 is SGHRS and CDR2 is YFSETQ. CDR3 protein: CASSLADGDYSYEQYF.

The chain links TRBV11-2 to TRBJ2-7; the D gene TCRdb calls, TRBD1, cannot be checked with no DNA. There are 15 residues in the CDR3. Germline CDR1 reads SGHAT; CDR2 reads FQNNGV. CDR3: CASSFEWGQGYEQYF.

The V gene is TRBV5-1, the J gene TRBJ1-1; TCRdb designates TRBD1, a call that cannot be tested without DNA. This CDR3 spans 13 amino acids. CDR1 SGHRS and CDR2 YFSETQ come from the germline V gene. Here the CDR3 reads CASHTGGSTEAFF.